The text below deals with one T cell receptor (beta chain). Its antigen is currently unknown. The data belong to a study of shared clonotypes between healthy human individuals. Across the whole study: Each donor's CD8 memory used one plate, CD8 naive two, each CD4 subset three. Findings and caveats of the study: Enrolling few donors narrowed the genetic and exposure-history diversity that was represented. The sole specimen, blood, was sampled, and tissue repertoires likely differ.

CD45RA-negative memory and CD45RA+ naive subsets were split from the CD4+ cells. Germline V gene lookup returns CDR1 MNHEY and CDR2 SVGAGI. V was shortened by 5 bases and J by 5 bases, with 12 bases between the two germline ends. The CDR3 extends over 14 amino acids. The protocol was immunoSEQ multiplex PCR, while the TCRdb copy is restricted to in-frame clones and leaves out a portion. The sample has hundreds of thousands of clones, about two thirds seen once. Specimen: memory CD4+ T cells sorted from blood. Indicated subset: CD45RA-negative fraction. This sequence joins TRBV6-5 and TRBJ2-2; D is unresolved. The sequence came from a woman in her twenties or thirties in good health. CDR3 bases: TGTGCCAGCAGTAAGGTTATCCGGACCGGGGAGCTGTTTTTT. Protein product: CASSKVIRTGELFF.